The 20 T cell receptor beta chains below all came from one sample that was sequenced in a study of cytomegalovirus exposure and HLA in healthy donors. PCR involved 60 Vbeta and 13 Jbeta primers. Method: immunoSEQ multiplex PCR; TCRdb's copy keeps in-frame clones and lacks some. Here the sample spans approximately 120,000 clones, 74% being singletons. Specimen: PBMCs. The source is a human donor in good health.

The CDR3 sequence: CASSLIHSNQPQHF. The CDR3 DNA sequence: TGTGCCAGCAGTTTAATCCATAGCAATCAGCCCCAGCATTTT. The chain recombines TRBV28 with TRBJ1-5; D unclear. Trimming removed 2 bases at V and 0 bases at J, with 5 bases between. Germline CDR1 MDHEN, CDR2 SYDVKM. This CDR3 is 14 amino acids long.

The chain couples TRBV7-9 to TRBJ1-6; the match to TRBD1 covers 10 bases. The CDR3 covers 14 residues. V shed 7 bases, J shed 7 bases, and the junction held 4 bases outside the gene matches. CDR1 and CDR2 (germline): SEHNR, FQNEAQ (reference sequence). CDR3: CASTMGQGNSPLHF. The DNA for the CDR3 is TGTGCCAGCACCATGGGACAGGGGAATTCACCCCTCCACTTT.

The table lists this clone with a few counts. The V call is TRBV6-1, the J call TRBJ1-4; D is ambiguous. V was shortened by 7 bases and J by 3 bases, with 9 bases between the two germline ends. CDR3 size: 13 residues. CDR1 is MNHNS and CDR2 is SASEGT in the germline V gene. The CDR3 sequence is CASIAGPNEKLFF. The CDR3 DNA sequence: TGTGCCAGCATCGCTGGGCCTAATGAAAAACTGTTTTTT.

The chain employs TRBV28 and TRBJ2-1; 7 bases align to TRBD2. The CDR3 contains 17 residues. CDR1 and CDR2 (germline): MDHEN, SYDVKM. V dropped 5 bases and J dropped 6; count of bases not matched to a gene: 16. The chain's CDR3 is CASSRTSAGVLVNEQFF. The CDR3 coding sequence is TGTGCCAGCAGTCGGACTAGTGCGGGAGTACTAGTCAATGAGCAGTTCTTC.

This clone has a handful of counts. The chain links TRBV27 to TRBJ2-3, with D possibly matching TRBD2 (5 bases). Germline V gene lookup returns CDR1 MNHEY and CDR2 SMNVEV (reference sequence). This CDR3 has 16 amino acids. V was clipped by 5 bases and J by 5 bases, with 20 bases between them. CDR3 bases: TGTGCCAGCAGTCTCAGGACTCCCTCACGAGGAGATACGCAGTATTTT. This codes for CASSLRTPSRGDTQYF.

The rearrangement links TRBV28 to TRBJ2-3, with 9 positions matching TRBD1. The CDR3 covers 15 residues. V shed 5 bases, J shed 3 bases, and the junction held 6 bases outside the gene matches. The germline CDR1 and CDR2 sequences are MDHEN and SYDVKM. CDR3: CASSTLTGGTDTQYF. CDR3 nucleotide sequence: TGTGCCAGCAGTACCCTGACAGGGGGGACAGATACGCAGTATTTT.

The genes are TRBV6-1 and TRBJ2-7, with D perhaps TRBD1 (5 bases). Germline V CDR1 and CDR2: MNHNS, SASEGT. The CDR3 totals 14 residues. Trimming removed 7 bases from V and 5 bases from J, with 18 bases in between. The CDR3 reads CASITAGWADEQYF. The CDR3 nucleotides read TGTGCCAGCATTACGGCAGGGTGGGCCGACGAGCAGTACTTC.

This sequence joins TRBV5-1 and TRBJ1-1; D may be TRBD1 (5 bases). The CDR3 covers 14 residues. Trimming stripped 2 bases from V and 4 bases from J, with 12 bases between. Germline V gene data show CDR1 as SGHRS and CDR2 as YFSETQ. CDR3 DNA: TGCGCCAGCAGCTTTACGGGGACTACCACTGAAGCTTTCTTT. Protein product: CASSFTGTTTEAFF.

The chain has TRBV29-1 and TRBJ2-6; no firm D call. This CDR3 contains 13 residues. From germline, CDR1 is SQVTM and CDR2 ANQGSEA. The V end was cut by 7 bases, the J end by 1 base, with 8 bases between. The CDR3 reads CSALPSGANVLTF. CDR3 sequence (DNA): TGCAGCGCCCTACCTTCTGGGGCCAACGTCCTGACTTTC.

The chain couples TRBV2 to TRBJ2-3; D perhaps matches TRBD2 (6 bases). Trimming took 11 bases from V and 3 from J, leaving 15 bases between them. This CDR3 contains 13 residues. From germline, CDR1 is SNHLY and CDR2 FYNNEI. CDR3 sequence reads: CAWIGTQTDTQYF. In DNA, the CDR3 is TGTGCCTGGATAGGGACTCAGACAGATACGCAGTATTTT.

The chain couples TRBV11-2 to TRBJ2-2; a weak D match, TRBD1 (5 bases). The CDR3 has 15 amino acids. The V and J ends lost 3 bases and 4 bases respectively, with 12 bases between them. Germline V gene data show CDR1 as SGHAT and CDR2 as FQNNGV. The CDR3 sequence: CASSFVGRVTGELFF. CDR3 nucleotides: TGTGCCAGCAGCTTCGTGGGCAGGGTCACCGGGGAGCTGTTTTTT.

The chain carries TRBV5-4 and TRBJ1-2; 7 bases are shared with TRBD1. With 2 bases clipped from V and 8 bases from J, the junction kept 9 bases outside the gene matches. The CDR3 spans 14 residues. Looked up from germline, CDR1 is SGHNT and CDR2 is YYREEE (reference sequence). CDR3 sequence (DNA): TGTGCCAGCAGCTTTAACAGGGGTGGGGCGGGCTACACCTTC. Amino acids: CASSFNRGGAGYTF.

In this sample, this clone turned up once. V is TRBV7-2 and J is TRBJ1-2; D unclear. The CDR3 sequence is 14 residues long. The V end was cut by 5 bases, the J end by 2 bases, with 12 bases between. Per germline, CDR1 SGHTA and CDR2 FQGNSA. The CDR3 loop reads CASSLTIRNYGYTF. The CDR3 DNA sequence: TGTGCCAGCAGCCTAACGATACGGAACTATGGCTACACCTTC.

The V and J genes are TRBV11-2 and TRBJ1-1; weak D call: TRBD1 (5 bases). Germline V gene sequence: CDR1 SGHAT, CDR2 FQNNGV. The V and J ends lost 1 base and 1 base respectively, with 10 bases between them. There are 15 residues in the CDR3. The CDR3, as DNA: TGTGCCAGCAGCTTAGGGTCCAGGGCGAACACTGAAGCTTTCTTT. This gives the protein CASSLGSRANTEAFF.

The chain employs TRBV30 and TRBJ2-4; TRBD2 agrees at 7 bases. V gave up 1 base and J gave up 7 bases; unmatched junction bases: 10. The V gene's germline CDR1 is GTSNPN and CDR2 SVGIG (reference sequence). The CDR3 totals 15 residues. The CDR3 is CAWSAVAGIWNIQYF. For the CDR3, the DNA is TGTGCCTGGAGTGCGGTAGCGGGCATATGGAACATTCAGTACTTC.

This chain uses TRBV4-2 with TRBJ2-3; 11 bases agree with TRBD2. This CDR3 contains 15 residues. CDR1 LGHNA and CDR2 YNFKEQ come from the germline V gene. V was pared by 8 bases and J by 2 bases, with 6 bases of the junction left unmatched. The CDR3 nucleotides read TGTGCCAGCCTGCCGGGACTAGCGGACACAGATACGCAGTATTTT. Encoded protein: CASLPGLADTDTQYF.

The chain employs TRBV5-1 and TRBJ2-5, with 10 positions matching TRBD1. The CDR3 has 14 amino acids. The germline V gene has CDR1 SGHRS and CDR2 YFSETQ. J was trimmed by 5 bases and V by 0 bases; bases with no gene match: 1. The CDR3 DNA sequence: TGCGCCAGCAGCTTGGGGGGACAGGGGGAGACCCAGTACTTC. It is translated as CASSLGGQGETQYF.

The chain carries TRBV7-2 and TRBJ1-4, with D possibly TRBD1 on 6 matching bases. The CDR3 is 15 amino acids. V was pared by 2 bases and J by 9 bases, with 16 bases between. From germline, CDR1 is SGHTA and CDR2 FQGNSA. Here the CDR3 reads CASSLFPVGGQKLFF. Written as DNA, the CDR3 is TGTGCCAGCAGCTTATTTCCAGTGGGGGGGCAAAAACTGTTTTTT. Drawing the rest from reference TRBV7-2 and TRBJ1-4, the complete variable domain is GAGVSQSPSNKVTEKGKDVELRCDPISGHTALYWYRQSLGQGLEFLIYFQGNSAPDKSGLPSDRFSAERTGGSVSTLTIQRTQQEDSAVYLCASSLFPVGGQKLFFGSGTQLSVL.

A few counts support this clone. This rearrangement joins TRBV7-9 to TRBJ2-1; D is uncertain. The CDR3 runs to 14 residues. Germline CDR1 SEHNR, CDR2 FQNEAQ (reference sequence). V was shortened by 4 bases and J by 3 bases, with 10 bases between the two germline ends. This CDR3 is CASSSLLGYNEQFF. The CDR3 nucleotides read TGTGCCAGCAGCTCTCTCCTCGGCTACAATGAGCAGTTCTTC.

CDR3 in DNA: TGTGCCAGCAGTTACTCCTTGGACAGAACCCTCTATGGCTACACCTTC. Encoded protein: CASSYSLDRTLYGYTF. The chain links TRBV6-5 to TRBJ1-2, with D perhaps matching TRBD1 (6 bases). The V end was cut by 0 bases, the J end by 4 bases, with 15 bases between. CDR3 length: 16 residues. The germline V gene encodes CDR1 MNHEY and CDR2 SVGAGI.